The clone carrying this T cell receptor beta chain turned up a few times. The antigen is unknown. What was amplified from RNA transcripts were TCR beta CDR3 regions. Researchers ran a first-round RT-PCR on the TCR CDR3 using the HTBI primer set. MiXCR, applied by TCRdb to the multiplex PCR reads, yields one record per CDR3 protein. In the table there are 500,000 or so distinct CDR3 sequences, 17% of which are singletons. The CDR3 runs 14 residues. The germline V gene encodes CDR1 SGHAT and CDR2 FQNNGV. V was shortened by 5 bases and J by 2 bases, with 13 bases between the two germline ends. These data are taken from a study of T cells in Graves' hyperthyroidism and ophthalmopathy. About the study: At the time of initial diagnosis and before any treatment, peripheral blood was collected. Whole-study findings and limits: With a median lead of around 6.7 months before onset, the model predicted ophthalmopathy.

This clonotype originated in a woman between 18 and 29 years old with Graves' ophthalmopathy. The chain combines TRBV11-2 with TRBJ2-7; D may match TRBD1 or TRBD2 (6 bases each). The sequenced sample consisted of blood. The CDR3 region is CASSPQGLAYEQYF. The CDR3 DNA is TGTGCCAGCAGCCCACAGGGACTGGCCTACGAGCAGTACTTC.